This T cell receptor beta chain was retrieved from a study of T-cell memory formation after mild COVID-19. In the study overall: For the most part, TCR clusters were specific to one donor. The study, taken as a whole, reports: Clones contracting across day 15 to 85 had a balanced CD4/CD8 profile; later expanding clones leaned CD4+. Among CD4+ contracting clones, most were CM and EM, and CD8+ ones EMRA. Memory sampled before infection contained some responding clones, suggesting cross-reactive memory joined.

Comment on this clonotype: Its antigen is still unknown.

MiXCR was run by TCRdb on the 5' RACE reads, yielding one entry per CDR3 protein. The repertoire consists of around 390,000 distinct CDR3 sequences, with approximately 15% occurring once and the leading ten covering 20% to 25%. CDR1 is MNHEY and CDR2 is SVGEGT in the germline V gene. The CDR3 loop spans 14 amino acids. The V end was cut by 4 bases, the J end by 10 bases, with 16 bases between. The chain couples TRBV6-2 or TRBV6-3 to TRBJ2-2, with D perhaps TRBD2 (6 bases). The clonotype originates from a man aged 18 to 29 who had mild COVID-19 (a few samples of this study predate the infection). Cell type and time point are not known. Sequenced: PBMCs or a T cell subset sorted from them (not recorded which). CDR3 in DNA: TGTGCCAGCAGTTCCTCTCCCGGGGGTGTGGAGCTGTTTTTT. Its translation: CASSSSPGGVELFF.